This passage covers 16 T cell receptor beta chains from one sample sequenced in a study of shared T cell receptors in the human thymus. The table came from immunoSEQ multiplex PCR; TCRdb's copy has only in-frame clones and leaves some out. The sample yields 720,000 or so clones, around 85% seen once. This same sample was also taken into another study, of human thymus T cells.

The sample taken for sequencing was thymocytes. The receptors stem from a girl in the first two years of life with a congenital heart defect.

This sequence joins TRBV5-1 and TRBJ2-7; 7 bases map to TRBD1. Germline V gives CDR1 SGHRS, CDR2 YFSETQ. V shed 0 bases and J 3 bases; nucleotides not matched to a gene: 21. The CDR3 is 20 amino acids. The CDR3 reads CASSLGRVQGDILNLYEQYF. The CDR3 region has the DNA TGCGCCAGCAGCTTGGGCCGAGTCCAGGGGGACATCCTCAATCTCTACGAGCAGTACTTC.

The chain links TRBV2 to TRBJ1-5; 7 nucleotides agree with TRBD1. This CDR3 contains 16 residues. V shed 7 bases, J shed 0 bases, and the junction held 9 bases outside the gene matches. Germline loops: CDR1 SNHLY, CDR2 FYNNEI. CDR3 DNA sequence: TGTGCCAGCAACCCCGACAGGGTGGATAGCAATCAGCCCCAGCATTTT. It codes for CASNPDRVDSNQPQHF.

This clone appeared a few times. J is TRBJ2-1 and V is TRBV27, with 9 bases identical to TRBD1. V gave up 5 bases and J gave up 8 bases; unmatched junction bases: 25. Germline CDR1 is MNHEY and CDR2 is SMNVEV (reference sequence). The CDR3 runs to 20 residues. In DNA form, the CDR3 reads TGTGCCAGCAGTCGACCGGACCGGGACAGGGTATTGGGTAAGGACCATGAGCAGTTCTTC. This sequence encodes CASSRPDRDRVLGKDHEQFF.

This chain connects TRBV10-2 to TRBJ1-1; a possible D gene is TRBD1 (6 bases). Trimming pared 9 bases from V and 3 bases from J, leaving 20 bases between. Looked up from germline, CDR1 is WSHSY and CDR2 is SAAADI. The CDR3 spans 15 residues. The CDR3 sequence: CASRTATGQHTEAFF. The DNA of the CDR3 is TGCGCCAGTCGAACCGCTACAGGACAGCACACTGAAGCTTTCTTT.

This chain joins TRBV2 and TRBJ2-3, with a tentative D call TRBD1 (5 bases). The CDR3 runs 16 residues. V was cut by 4 bases and J by 3 bases, with 17 bases left in between. Germline V gene data show CDR1 as SNHLY and CDR2 as FYNNEI. The CDR3, as DNA: TGTGCCAGCAGTGCGAGGCCTCTGGCAGGGACAGATACGCAGTATTTT. Translated: CASSARPLAGTDTQYF. The whole variable domain, remainder taken from reference TRBV2 and TRBJ2-3, is EPEVTQTPSHQVTQMGQEVILRCVPISNHLYFYWYRQILGQKVEFLVSFYNNEISEKSEIFDDQFSVERPDGSNFTLKIRSTKLEDSAMYFCASSARPLAGTDTQYFGPGTRLTVL.

This chain joins TRBV9 and TRBJ1-1; D is undetermined. Per the germline V gene, CDR1 is SGDLS and CDR2 is YYNGEE. The V gene lost 4 bases and the J gene lost 3 bases, with 19 bases spanning the gap. The length of the CDR3 is 16 residues. The chain's CDR3 is CASSSLPGLPDTEAFF. The CDR3, as DNA: TGTGCCAGCAGCTCCCTCCCTGGGCTACCAGACACTGAAGCTTTCTTT. The whole variable domain, filled in from reference TRBV9 and TRBJ1-1, reads DSGVTQTPKHLITATGQRVTLRCSPRSGDLSVYWYQQSLDQGLQFLIQYYNGEERAKGNILERFSAQQFPDLHSELNLSSLELGDSALYFCASSSLPGLPDTEAFFGQGTRLTVV.

The CDR3 loop is CSVVSEQFF. DNA for the CDR3: TGCAGCGTTGTGAGTGAGCAGTTCTTC. The chain has TRBV29-1 and TRBJ2-1; D is uncertain. The CDR3 length is 9 residues. Per the germline V gene, CDR1 is SQVTM and CDR2 is ANQGSEA. The germline V and J ends were trimmed by 4 bases and 9 bases, with 4 bases remaining between them.

CDR3 sequence reads: CASSQEGPAGNQPQHF. The CDR3 DNA sequence: TGCGCCAGCAGCCAAGAAGGGCCTGCGGGTAATCAGCCCCAGCATTTT. The chain has TRBV4-1 and TRBJ1-5, with unresolved D. CDR1 and CDR2 (germline): MGHRA, YSYEKL. V lost 0 bases to trimming and J lost 4 bases, with 13 bases between them. The CDR3 is 16 residues long.

This chain uses TRBV6-1 with TRBJ2-5; 8 bases are shared with TRBD2. There are 16 residues in the CDR3. The junction had 7 bases not matched to a gene; V was cut back by 2 bases and J by 2 bases. Germline V gives CDR1 MNHNS, CDR2 SASEGT. The CDR3, as DNA: TGTGCCAGCAGTGAAAAAAGAATAGCGGGGCAAGAGACCCAGTACTTC. Translated, it gives CASSEKRIAGQETQYF.

CDR3 amino acids: CASSLDAQGASEAFF. Written as DNA, the CDR3 is TGCGCCAGCAGCCTGGATGCTCAAGGGGCGAGTGAAGCTTTCTTT. This chain links TRBV5-1 with TRBJ1-1, with a weak D call TRBD1 (5 bases). Between the trimmed V and J ends, which lost 4 bases and 7 bases, there was a span of 20 bases. Germline CDR1 SGHRS, CDR2 YFSETQ. This CDR3 has 15 residues. The full variable domain, its missing parts supplied by reference TRBV5-1 and TRBJ1-1, is KAGVTQTPRYLIKTRGQQVTLSCSPISGHRSVSWYQQTPGQGLQFLFEYFSETQRNKGNFPGRFSGRQFSNSRSEMNVSTLELGDSALYLCASSLDAQGASEAFFGQGTRLTVV.

The V call is TRBV4-1, the J call TRBJ1-3, with D unresolved. The germline V gene encodes CDR1 MGHRA and CDR2 YSYEKL. This CDR3 is built from 13 residues. Deletions cut 6 bases from V and 5 bases from J, with 11 bases between. The CDR3 sequence: CASRGRSRNTIYF. The CDR3 DNA reads as TGCGCCAGCAGGGGGAGGTCGCGAAACACCATATATTTT.

This chain connects TRBV6-5 to TRBJ1-2, with D unresolved. The length of the CDR3 is 14 residues. CDR1 is MNHEY, CDR2 SVGAGI, per germline. V lost 0 bases, J lost 6 bases, and 11 bases lay in between. The CDR3 spells CASSYSPGRNGYTF. The CDR3, as DNA: TGTGCCAGCAGTTACTCTCCCGGGAGGAATGGCTACACCTTC.

The chain couples TRBV5-6 to TRBJ1-5, with D maybe TRBD1 (5 bases). CDR3 length equals 14 residues. V gave up 3 bases and J gave up 2 bases, with 9 bases separating them. The germline CDR1 and CDR2 sequences are SGHDT and YYEEEE. The CDR3: CASSWGLRNQPQHF. Here the CDR3 DNA reads TGTGCCAGCAGCTGGGGACTACGCAATCAGCCCCAGCATTTT.

The chain employs TRBV29-1 and TRBJ2-7; D uncertain. V lost 4 bases and J 0 bases, leaving 7 bases between the germline ends. The germline V gene has CDR1 SQVTM and CDR2 ANQGSEA. The CDR3 sequence is 12 residues long. The CDR3 DNA sequence: TGCAGCGTTGCACTCACCTCCTACGAGCAGTACTTC. It is translated as CSVALTSYEQYF.

This sequence joins TRBV19 and TRBJ1-6; no firm D call. The germline CDR1 and CDR2 sequences are LNHDA and SQIVND (reference sequence). The CDR3 consists of 13 residues. V lost 3 bases to trimming and J lost 9 bases, with 9 bases between them. CDR3 region: CASSIAGSSPLHF. The CDR3 bases are TGTGCCAGTAGTATTGCGGGCTCTTCACCCCTCCACTTT.

This clone was recorded once. The V and J genes are TRBV14 and TRBJ1-3, with 7 bases fitting TRBD1. Germline-derived CDR1 and CDR2 are SGHDN and FVKESK. CDR3 length: 19 residues. V lost 0 bases, J lost 2 bases, and 13 bases stayed unmatched. The CDR3 DNA reads as TGTGCCAGCAGCCAAGATCCGTCGAGACAGGGATTGCCTGGAAACACCATATATTTT. Encoded protein: CASSQDPSRQGLPGNTIYF.